These 10 T cell receptor beta chains share one sample of origin, sequenced in a study of CD8+ T cells in alopecia areata. The sequencing template was cDNA reverse transcribed from extracted RNA. Clones were sequenced by immunoSEQ multiplex PCR, and TCRdb holds only the in-frame ones, with some missing. This table has roughly 170,000 clones, just under 60% appearing once. The sequencing used CD4+ T cells sorted from blood, collected at week 0. These TCRs come from a human donor with alopecia areata.

The genes are TRBV5-1 and TRBJ1-1; 9 positions agree with TRBD1. The CDR3 totals 16 residues. CDR1 is SGHRS and CDR2 is YFSETQ in the germline V gene. The ends lost 1 base at V and 10 bases at J; junction bases unmatched: 14. The CDR3 region has the DNA TGCGCCAGCAGCTTGTCGTGGGACAGGGCTTTAGGTGGAGCTTTCTTT. The encoded protein is CASSLSWDRALGGAFF.

The chain is built from TRBV6-5 and TRBJ1-2; 8 nucleotides agree with TRBD1. Germline V gives CDR1 MNHEY, CDR2 SVGAGI. The V gene end was trimmed by 6 bases and the J gene end by 2 bases; junction bases not matched to a gene: 8. The length of the CDR3 is 15 residues. The CDR3 spells CASSLDRATNYGYTF. The CDR3 nucleotides are TGTGCCAGCAGCCTGGACAGGGCGACGAACTATGGCTACACCTTC.

V gene TRBV29-1 combines with J gene TRBJ2-3; D is unresolved. The CDR3 contains 11 residues. The germline V and J ends were trimmed by 6 bases and 11 bases, with 15 bases remaining between them. The germline V gene has CDR1 SQVTM and CDR2 ANQGSEA. CDR3 protein: CSVDDFTQQYF. In DNA, the CDR3 is TGCAGCGTGGACGACTTTACGCAGCAGTATTTT.

The rearrangement links TRBV6-1 to TRBJ2-1, with D possibly matching TRBD1 (5 bases). With 0 bases removed from V and 5 bases from J, the gap between germline ends came to 11 bases. CDR1 and CDR2 from the germline V gene are MNHNS and SASEGT. The length of the CDR3 is 15 residues. Here the CDR3 reads CASSEAQGWDNEQFF. For the CDR3, the DNA is TGTGCCAGCAGTGAAGCCCAGGGATGGGACAATGAGCAGTTCTTC.

The rearrangement links TRBV2 to TRBJ1-1; D remains ambiguous. Looked up from germline, CDR1 is SNHLY and CDR2 is FYNNEI. Between the trimmed V and J ends, which lost 8 bases and 0 bases, there was a span of 13 bases. This CDR3 spans 14 amino acids. CDR3 in DNA: TGTGCCAGCGGTCTTACCTTCTTGAACACTGAAGCTTTCTTT. This gives the protein CASGLTFLNTEAFF. The full variable domain, in which reference TRBV2 and TRBJ1-1 provide the parts outside the CDR3, is EPEVTQTPSHQVTQMGQEVILRCVPISNHLYFYWYRQILGQKVEFLVSFYNNEISEKSEIFDDQFSVERPDGSNFTLKIRSTKLEDSAMYFCASGLTFLNTEAFFGQGTRLTVV.

In its sample, this clone was seen a few times. The chain has TRBV25-1 and TRBJ2-4; D possibly matches TRBD1 or TRBD2 (5 bases each). The CDR3 has 13 residues. V was pared by 9 bases and J by 3 bases, with 12 bases between. Per the germline V gene, CDR1 is MGHDK and CDR2 is SYGVNS. Written as DNA, the CDR3 is TGTGCCAGTGGGATGGGGGACAAAAACATTCAGTACTTC. Translation gives CASGMGDKNIQYF. Full variable domain (remainder filled in from reference TRBV25-1 and TRBJ2-4): EADIYQTPRYLVIGTGKKITLECSQTMGHDKMYWYQQDPGMELHLIHYSYGVNSTEKGDLSSESTVSRIRTEHFPLTLESARPSHTSQYLCASGMGDKNIQYFGAGTRLSVL.

The V call is TRBV29-1, the J call TRBJ1-2, with D perhaps matching TRBD1 (5 bases). With 6 bases removed from V and 3 bases from J, the gap between germline ends came to 11 bases. The CDR3 is made up of 12 amino acids. Germline lookup yields CDR1 SQVTM and CDR2 ANQGSEA. The CDR3 nucleotides are TGCAGCGTGGACGACAGTTACTATGGCTACACCTTC. The encoded protein is CSVDDSYYGYTF.

Only one count was recorded for this clone. V is TRBV6-1 and J is TRBJ1-5, with a possible D match to TRBD1 (6 bases). The ends were cut back, 1 base at V and 7 bases at J, with 17 bases in the middle. Germline V gene lookup returns CDR1 MNHNS and CDR2 SASEGT. The CDR3 runs 16 residues. CDR3 loop: CASSEVRGTIRQPQHF. CDR3 coding DNA: TGTGCCAGCAGTGAAGTTAGGGGGACAATCAGGCAGCCCCAGCATTTT.

This chain uses TRBV19 with TRBJ2-1; possibly TRBD2 for D (5 bases). This CDR3 is 14 amino acids long. CDR1 and CDR2 from the germline V gene are LNHDA and SQIVND (reference sequence). V lost 11 bases and J 5 bases, leaving 19 bases between the germline ends. DNA for the CDR3: TGTGCCGGAGTTAACGCAGCGGTCGACAATGAGCAGTTCTTC. It yields the protein CAGVNAAVDNEQFF.

Concerning this clone itself: Different DNA sequences within this sample yield the same CDR3. V is TRBV18 and J is TRBJ1-2, with 8 bases lining up with TRBD1. This CDR3 spans 13 amino acids. Unmatched junction bases numbered 5, after V lost 6 bases and J lost 5 bases. From germline, CDR1 is KGHSH and CDR2 LQKENI. The CDR3 sequence is CASSLGTGYGYTF. CDR3 in DNA: TGTGCCAGCTCCCTAGGGACAGGTTATGGCTACACCTTC.